Sequencing of this T cell receptor beta chain was carried out in a study of shared clonotypes between healthy human individuals (dated by TCRdb to between 2020 and 2021). At the level of the whole study: The cohort included three men and a couple of women between 18 and 49 years of age. Libraries were prepared and TCR repertoires were sequenced by different laboratories using diverse techniques, in order to increase sequencing depth and limit assay-specific biases. For each donor, CD4 naive and CD4 memory were each given three plates, CD8 naive was given two plates, and CD8 memory was given one plate. Leukapheresis yielded between about 0.9 and 9 billion PBMCs per donor. To estimate repertoire size and how much clonotypes are shared between individuals, the study performed deep sequencing of blood TCR repertoires from roughly five healthy adults.

As for this clone: There is no known antigen for this receptor. Base qualities are not at hand, and no much larger clone is one base apart.

Findings and caveats that apply to the study as a whole: Sampling was limited to blood, and TCR repertoires in tissue likely differ from TCR repertoires in blood. Estimated clonotype richness was generally larger for naive than for memory subsets. Pairwise subsampling led to the expectation that sequencing depth would affect the degree of clonotype sharing among donors. The genetic and exposure-history diversity represented was limited by the small number of donors. Rarefaction of sorted-subset datasets indicated incomplete sequencing despite the large sequencing depth. Approximately 5% of naive CD4, 3.5% of naive CD8, approximately 2% of memory CD4, and over 0.35% of memory CD8 clonotypes were shared across several donors. Higher generation probabilities were observed for clonotypes shared by all four sorted-subset donors than for non-shared clonotypes.

TCR CDR3 regions were amplified from genomic DNA by multiplex PCR using the deep immunoSEQ assay. Genomic DNA extracted from each cell subset was distributed evenly over all wells of several immunoSEQ 96-well plates, and each plate served as one replicate. For sorted subsets, around 0.2 ug genomic DNA, equal to tens of thousands of T cell genomes, was loaded into each replicate PCR. Purified libraries were measured with a Qubit 3.0 fluorometer, size-checked on a Bioanalyzer 2100, and measured again with the KAPA Library Quantification kit. Every immunoSEQ 96-well plate was sequenced on a separate single-read 150-cycle Illumina NextSeq 550 flow cell. On the study's bioinformatics: The immunoSEQ output contained only junctional sequences without quality scores, so filtering could not match that applied to full-length reads. Sequences were annotated with PyIR, a Python wrapper for IgBLAST v1.9, using IMGT germline references to assign V/J genes and CDR3. Reads with weak V/J assignments (E-value above 1e-6), missing CDR3, stop codons, out-of-frame junctions, or ambiguous translated residues were removed. V3J clonotypes were defined as sequences sharing the same inferred V gene, J gene, and CDR3 amino acid sequence. The percentage overlap between two repertoires was calculated by dividing the number of shared unique clonotypes by the size of the smaller repertoire. Three approaches were used to assess repertoire richness: RTK rarefaction, the Chao1 estimator, and Recon v2.1 estimates of unobserved clonotypes. Generation probabilities for all TCRbeta clonotypes obtained by the gDNA method from several donors were computed using OLGA. As stored in TCRdb, this immuneACCESS dataset retains in-frame rearrangements with V and J assigned. A fraction of the clones does not appear; measured against another copy, unresolved V genes explain less than half of the discrepancy, and the remainder lacks a known reason. The DNA gave D and trimming, while V, J and clone size come from that table. This sample comprises 1,400,000 or so clones, around 98.5% of them detected only once. The ten largest clones take up 0.36% of the sample.

Reading from cysteine to phenylalanine, the CDR3 counts 15 amino acids. The CDR3 DNA has 45 bases and is translated from base 1. Compared with germline, V lacks 5 bases and J lacks 4 bases; bases without a gene match: 5. The germline V gene (reference sequence) sets CDR1 to SEHNR and CDR2 to FQNEAQ. The donors were healthy, HIV-negative adults who had no recently reported acute infections or vaccinations. Only Caucasian adults living in Nashville, Tennessee, USA were represented among the donors. Magnetic negative selection was used to enrich CD4+ T cells, after which naive cells were positively selected on CD45RA and the negative fraction became the memory subset. After blood collection by leukapheresis, PBMCs were isolated using Ficoll-Histopaque density gradient centrifugation and then cryopreserved in the vapor phase of liquid nitrogen. Analytical flow cytometry was used to check the purity and quantity of every magnetically sorted T cell population. Genomic DNA was isolated from each sorted fraction and quantified by UV absorbance on a Nanodrop 2000c.

The sample taken for sequencing was naive CD4+ T cells sorted from blood. The cell subset or site label corresponds to: CD45RA+ positively selected. This TCR was recovered from a man under 40 in good health. In this chain, TRBV7-9 is recombined with TRBJ2-7, and 13 junction bases match TRBD2. This receptor has the CDR3 CASSPKGLAGYEQYF. The nucleotide sequence is given as TGTGCCAGCAGCCCAAAGGGACTAGCGGGGTACGAGCAGTACTTC.